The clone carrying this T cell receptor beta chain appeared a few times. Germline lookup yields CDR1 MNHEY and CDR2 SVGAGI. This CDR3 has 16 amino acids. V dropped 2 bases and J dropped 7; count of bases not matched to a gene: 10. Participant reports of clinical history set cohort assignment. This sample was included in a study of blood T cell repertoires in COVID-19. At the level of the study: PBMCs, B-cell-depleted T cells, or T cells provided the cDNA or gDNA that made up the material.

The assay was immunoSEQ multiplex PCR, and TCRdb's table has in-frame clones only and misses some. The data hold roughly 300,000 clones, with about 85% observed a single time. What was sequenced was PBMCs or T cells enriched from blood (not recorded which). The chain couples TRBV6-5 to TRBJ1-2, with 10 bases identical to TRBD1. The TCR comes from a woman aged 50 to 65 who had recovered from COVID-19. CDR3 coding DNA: TGTGCCAGCAGTTACGACAGGGGGCGCCTACGTTCTGGCTACACCTTC. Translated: CASSYDRGRLRSGYTF.